Listed below are T cell receptor beta chains from one sample, sequenced in a study of T-cell reconstitution after alpha-beta-depleted transplantation in children. TCRdb called the PCR reads again in MiXCR, with one record for every CDR3 protein. The sample shows about 980,000 distinct CDR3 sequences, around 30% of them seen only once. The input for sequencing was PBMCs, mostly from graft donor cells, taken 360 days after TCRalphabeta/CD19-depleted stem cell transplant. The receptor set was obtained from a boy under two years old who had a stem cell transplant for SCID, so the T cells may come from the graft donor. Both conserved end residues are part of each CDR3. Each record gives: D gene, J gene, V gene, clone size, CDR3 protein, CDR3 DNA. The D gene is left open where the match is weak. Clone size is shown for a subset of rows, as once, few, many or a class of expanded clone.

>TRBD1|TRBJ2-3|TRBV5-4|few
CASSPNRGPTRDTQYF
TGTGCCAGCAGCCCGAACAGGGGACCTACCAGGGATACGCAGTATTTT
>.|TRBJ2-5|TRBV11-2|.
CASSLEISARLRQETQYF
TGTGCCAGCAGCTTAGAGATCTCCGCGCGCCTGAGACAAGAGACCCAGTACTTC
>.|TRBJ2-7|TRBV9|.
CASSYQGGFYEQYF
TGTGCCAGCAGCTACCAGGGGGGTTTCTACGAGCAGTACTTC
>TRBD1|TRBJ2-7|TRBV6-2/TRBV6-3|once
CASSYNRGLNSYEQYF
TGTGCCAGCAGTTACAACAGGGGTCTCAACTCCTACGAGCAGTACTTC
>.|TRBJ1-5|TRBV6-5|.
CASSYWGESNQPQHF
TGTGCCAGCAGTTACTGGGGGGAAAGCAATCAGCCCCAGCATTTT
>.|TRBJ2-2|TRBV12-3/TRBV12-4|few
CASIRDWRNTGELFF
TGTGCCAGCATACGGGACTGGAGGAACACCGGGGAGCTGTTTTTT
>TRBD1|TRBJ1-5|TRBV28|many
CASNLGTDLNQPQHF
TGTGCCAGCAACCTGGGGACAGACCTTAATCAGCCCCAGCATTTT
>.|TRBJ2-5|TRBV18|.
CASSPRMGYQETQYF
TGTGCCAGCTCACCGCGGATGGGGTACCAAGAGACCCAGTACTTC
>.|TRBJ1-3|TRBV2|few
CASSARDHGNTIYF
TGTGCCAGCAGTGCCCGGGACCACGGAAACACCATATATTTT
>TRBD2|TRBJ2-1|TRBV6-2/TRBV6-3|few
CASSYSRTSGGYNEQFF
TGTGCCAGCAGTTACTCGAGGACTAGCGGGGGATACAATGAGCAGTTCTTC
>.|TRBJ2-7|TRBV5-6|.
CASSLGLAHEQYF
TGTGCCAGCAGCTTGGGTCTAGCCCACGAGCAGTACTTC
>.|TRBJ2-5|TRBV7-9|.
CASSFRSGGPSETQYF
TGTGCCAGCAGCTTTAGGTCCGGGGGGCCGTCGGAGACCCAGTACTTC
>TRBD2|TRBJ2-7|TRBV7-3|.
CASSLMGGNEQYF
TGTGCCAGCAGCTTAATGGGAGGGAACGAGCAGTACTTC